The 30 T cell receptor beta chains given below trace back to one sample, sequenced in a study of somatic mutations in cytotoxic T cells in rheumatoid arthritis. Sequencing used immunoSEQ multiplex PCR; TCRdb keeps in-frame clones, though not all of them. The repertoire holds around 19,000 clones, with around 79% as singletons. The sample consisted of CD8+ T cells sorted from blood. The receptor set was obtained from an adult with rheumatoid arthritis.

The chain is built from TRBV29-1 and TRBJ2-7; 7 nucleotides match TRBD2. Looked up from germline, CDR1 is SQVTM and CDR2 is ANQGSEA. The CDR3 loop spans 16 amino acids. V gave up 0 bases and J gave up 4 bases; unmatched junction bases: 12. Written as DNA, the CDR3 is TGCAGCGTTGAAGAAGGGAGGGAAACGACTCCTTACGAGCAGTACTTC. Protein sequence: CSVEEGRETTPYEQYF.

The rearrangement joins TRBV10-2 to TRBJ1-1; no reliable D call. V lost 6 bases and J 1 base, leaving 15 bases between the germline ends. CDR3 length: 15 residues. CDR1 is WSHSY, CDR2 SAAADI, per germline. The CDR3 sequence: CASREIDTSNTEAFF. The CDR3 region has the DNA TGCGCCAGCAGGGAAATTGACACCTCGAACACTGAAGCTTTCTTT.

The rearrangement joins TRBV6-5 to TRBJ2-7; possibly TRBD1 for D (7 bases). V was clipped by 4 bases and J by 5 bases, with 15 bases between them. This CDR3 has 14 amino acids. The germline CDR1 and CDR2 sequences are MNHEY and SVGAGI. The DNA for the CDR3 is TGTGCCAGCAGTTTCAGGGGGAGGATAAACGAGCAGTACTTC. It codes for CASSFRGRINEQYF.

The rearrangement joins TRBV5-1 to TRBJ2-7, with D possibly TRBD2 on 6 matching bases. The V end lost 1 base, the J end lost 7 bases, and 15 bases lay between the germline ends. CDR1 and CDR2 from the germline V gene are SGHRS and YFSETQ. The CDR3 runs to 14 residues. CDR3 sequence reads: CASSLQWGEWEQYF. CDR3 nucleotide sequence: TGCGCCAGCAGCTTGCAATGGGGGGAATGGGAGCAGTACTTC.

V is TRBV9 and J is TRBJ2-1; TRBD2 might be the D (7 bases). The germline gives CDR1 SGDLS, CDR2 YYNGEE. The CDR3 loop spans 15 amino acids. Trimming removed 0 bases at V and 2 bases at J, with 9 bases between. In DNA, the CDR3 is TGTGCCAGCAGCGTAGGCGGGGGCCCCTACAATGAGCAGTTCTTC. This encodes CASSVGGGPYNEQFF.

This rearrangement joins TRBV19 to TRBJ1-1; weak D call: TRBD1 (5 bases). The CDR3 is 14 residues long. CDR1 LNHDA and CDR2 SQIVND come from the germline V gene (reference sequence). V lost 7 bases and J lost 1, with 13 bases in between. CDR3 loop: CASTPGASNTEAFF. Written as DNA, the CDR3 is TGTGCCAGTACCCCCGGGGCCTCGAACACTGAAGCTTTCTTT.

CDR3 nucleotide sequence: TGTGCCAGCAGCAAAGAAAAATACGAGCAGTACTTC. It translates to CASSKEKYEQYF. V and J are TRBV21-1 and TRBJ2-5; the listed D gene, TRBD2, was not tested against the DNA. The tail of the sequence fits TRBJ2-7 better, so the J call may be wrong. TRBV21-1 is described as a pseudogene. This CDR3 has 12 residues.

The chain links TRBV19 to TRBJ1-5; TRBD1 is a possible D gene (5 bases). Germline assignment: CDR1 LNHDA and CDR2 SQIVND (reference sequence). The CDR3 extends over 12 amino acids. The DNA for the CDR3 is TGTGCTGGGGGATGGGGCAATCAGCCCCAGCATTTT. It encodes CAGGWGNQPQHF.

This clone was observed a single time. For the CDR3, the DNA is TGCGCCACCAAGGACAACTCTGGAAACACCATATATTTT. It yields the protein CATKDNSGNTIYF. The chain carries TRBV10-1 and TRBJ1-3; tentatively, D is TRBD1 (5 bases). The CDR3 contains 13 residues. The germline V gene encodes CDR1 WNHNN and CDR2 SYGVQD (reference sequence). V lost 10 bases to trimming and J lost 0 bases, with 10 bases between them.

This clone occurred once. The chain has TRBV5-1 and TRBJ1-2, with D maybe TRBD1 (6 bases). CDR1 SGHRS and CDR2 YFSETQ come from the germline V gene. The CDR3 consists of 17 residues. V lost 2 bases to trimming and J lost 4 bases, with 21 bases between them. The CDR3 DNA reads TGCGCCAGCAGCTTTGGGGGGGTGAGCCCAGGGGTCTATGGCTACACCTTC. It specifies CASSFGGVSPGVYGYTF.

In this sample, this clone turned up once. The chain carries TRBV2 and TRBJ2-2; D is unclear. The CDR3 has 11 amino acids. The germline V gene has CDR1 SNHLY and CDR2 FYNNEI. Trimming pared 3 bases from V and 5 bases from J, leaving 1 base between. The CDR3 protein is CASSDTGELFF. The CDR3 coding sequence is TGTGCCAGCAGTGATACCGGGGAGCTGTTTTTT.

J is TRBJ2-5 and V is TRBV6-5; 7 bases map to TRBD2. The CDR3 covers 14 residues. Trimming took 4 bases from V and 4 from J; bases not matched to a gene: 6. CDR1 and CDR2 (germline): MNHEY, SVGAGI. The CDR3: CASSSSGDLETQYF. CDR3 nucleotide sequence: TGTGCCAGCAGTTCCAGCGGGGATTTAGAGACCCAGTACTTC.

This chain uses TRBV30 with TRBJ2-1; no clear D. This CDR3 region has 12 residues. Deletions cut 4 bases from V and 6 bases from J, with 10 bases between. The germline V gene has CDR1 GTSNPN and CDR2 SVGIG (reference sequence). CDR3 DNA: TGTGCCTGGACGGTGTGGGGCAATGAGCAGTTCTTC. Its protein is CAWTVWGNEQFF.

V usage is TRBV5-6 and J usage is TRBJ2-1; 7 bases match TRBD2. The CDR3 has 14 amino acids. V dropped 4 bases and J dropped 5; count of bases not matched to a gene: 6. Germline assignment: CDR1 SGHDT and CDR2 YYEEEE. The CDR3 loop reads CASSLRLADNEQFF. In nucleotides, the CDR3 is TGTGCCAGCAGCCTGAGGCTAGCGGACAATGAGCAGTTCTTC.

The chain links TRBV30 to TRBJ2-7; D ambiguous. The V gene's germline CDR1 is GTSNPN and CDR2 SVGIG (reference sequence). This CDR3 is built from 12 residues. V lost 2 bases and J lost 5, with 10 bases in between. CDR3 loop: CAWSRLKDEQYF. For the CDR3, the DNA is TGTGCCTGGAGTAGATTGAAGGACGAGCAGTACTTC. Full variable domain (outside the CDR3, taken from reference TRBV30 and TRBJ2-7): SQTIHQWPATLVQPVGSPLSLECTVEGTSNPNLYWYRQAAGRGLQLLFYSVGIGQISSEVPQNLSASRPQDRQFILSSKKLLLSDSGFYLCAWSRLKDEQYFGPGTRLTVT.

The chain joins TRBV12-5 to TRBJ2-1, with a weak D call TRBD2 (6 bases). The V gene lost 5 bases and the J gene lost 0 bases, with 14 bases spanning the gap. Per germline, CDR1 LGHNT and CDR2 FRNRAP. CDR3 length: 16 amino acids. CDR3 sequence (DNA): TGTGCTAGTGGTGCCGGTGGGGGAGGCTCCTACAATGAGCAGTTCTTC. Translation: CASGAGGGGSYNEQFF.

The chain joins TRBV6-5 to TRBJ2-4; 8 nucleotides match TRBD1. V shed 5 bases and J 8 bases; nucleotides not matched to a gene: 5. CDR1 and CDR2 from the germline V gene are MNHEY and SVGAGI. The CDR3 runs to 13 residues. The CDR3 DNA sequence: TGTGCCAGCAGTCAGCGACAGGGGTACATTCAGTACTTC. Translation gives CASSQRQGYIQYF.

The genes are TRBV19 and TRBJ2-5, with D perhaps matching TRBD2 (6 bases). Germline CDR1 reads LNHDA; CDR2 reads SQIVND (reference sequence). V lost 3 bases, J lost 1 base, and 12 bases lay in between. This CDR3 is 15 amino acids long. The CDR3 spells CASSIHGSVQETQYF. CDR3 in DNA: TGTGCCAGTAGTATCCACGGGAGTGTCCAAGAGACCCAGTACTTC.

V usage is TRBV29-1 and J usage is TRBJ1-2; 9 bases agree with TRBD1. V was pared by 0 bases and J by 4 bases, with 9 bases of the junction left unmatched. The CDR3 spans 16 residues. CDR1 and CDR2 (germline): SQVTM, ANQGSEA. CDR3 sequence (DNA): TGCAGCGTTGAAGACCTCGTGGACAGGGGACCCTATGGCTACACCTTC. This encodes CSVEDLVDRGPYGYTF.

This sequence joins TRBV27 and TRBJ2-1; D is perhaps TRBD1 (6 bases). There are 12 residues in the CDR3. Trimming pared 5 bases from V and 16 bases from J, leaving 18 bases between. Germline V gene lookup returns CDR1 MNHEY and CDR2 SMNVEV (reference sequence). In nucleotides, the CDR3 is TGTGCCAGCAGTATTCAATCAGGGGTCATCTTCTTC. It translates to CASSIQSGVIFF.

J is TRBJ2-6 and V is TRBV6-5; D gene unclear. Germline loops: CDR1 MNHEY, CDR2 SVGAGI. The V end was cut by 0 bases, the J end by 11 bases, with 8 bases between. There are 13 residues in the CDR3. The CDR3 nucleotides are TGTGCCAGCAGTTACTCGATCGACGACGTCCTGACTTTC. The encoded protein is CASSYSIDDVLTF.

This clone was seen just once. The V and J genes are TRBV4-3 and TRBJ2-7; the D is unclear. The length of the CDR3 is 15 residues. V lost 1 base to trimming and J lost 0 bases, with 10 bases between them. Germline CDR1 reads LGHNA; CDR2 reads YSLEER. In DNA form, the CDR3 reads TGCGCCAGCAGCCAAGCTTGGGGTTACTCCTACGAGCAGTACTTC. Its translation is CASSQAWGYSYEQYF.

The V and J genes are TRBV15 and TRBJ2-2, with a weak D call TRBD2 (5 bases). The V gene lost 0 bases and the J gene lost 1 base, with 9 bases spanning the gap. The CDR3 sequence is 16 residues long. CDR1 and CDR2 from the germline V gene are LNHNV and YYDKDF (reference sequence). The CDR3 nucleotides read TGTGCCACCAGCAGAGAACTAGATGTGAACACCGGGGAGCTGTTTTTT. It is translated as CATSRELDVNTGELFF.

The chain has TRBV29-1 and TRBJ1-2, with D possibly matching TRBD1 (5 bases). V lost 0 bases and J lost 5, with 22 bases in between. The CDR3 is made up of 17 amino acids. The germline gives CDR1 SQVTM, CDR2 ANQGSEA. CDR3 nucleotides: TGCAGCGTTGAAGATGAGGCCAGGGTGTATGGAGCGTATGGCTACACCTTC. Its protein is CSVEDEARVYGAYGYTF.

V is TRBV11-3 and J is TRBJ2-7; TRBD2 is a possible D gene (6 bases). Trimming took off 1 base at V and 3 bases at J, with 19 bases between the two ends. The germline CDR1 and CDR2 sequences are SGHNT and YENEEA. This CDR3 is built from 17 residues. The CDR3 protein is CASSLGEAGPFFYEQYF. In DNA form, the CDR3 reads TGTGCCAGCAGCTTAGGGGAGGCAGGGCCGTTCTTCTACGAGCAGTACTTC. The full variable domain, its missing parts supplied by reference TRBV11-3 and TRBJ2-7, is EAGVVQSPRYKIIEKKQPVAFWCNPISGHNTLYWYLQNLGQGPELLIRYENEEAVDDSQLPKDRFSAERLKGVDSTLKIQPAELGDSAVYLCASSLGEAGPFFYEQYFGPGTRLTVT.

The CDR3 DNA reads TGCGCCAGCAGCTTTTCGGCGGGTCTGGCCGAGCAGTACTTC. Its translation: CASSFSAGLAEQYF. The rearrangement uses TRBV5-1 and TRBJ2-7; tentative D call: TRBD2 (5 bases). CDR1 is SGHRS, CDR2 YFSETQ, per germline. Trimming cost V 2 bases and J 6 bases, with 15 bases left between them. CDR3 length: 14 amino acids.

CDR3 protein: CASSLDREVPEAFF. DNA for the CDR3: TGTGCCAGCAGCTTAGACAGGGAGGTGCCTGAAGCTTTCTTT. The chain uses TRBV7-8 and TRBJ1-1, with a tentative D call TRBD1 (6 bases). This CDR3 is 14 amino acids long. The V end was cut by 1 base, the J end by 6 bases, with 12 bases between. Germline assignment: CDR1 SGHVS and CDR2 FQNEAQ.

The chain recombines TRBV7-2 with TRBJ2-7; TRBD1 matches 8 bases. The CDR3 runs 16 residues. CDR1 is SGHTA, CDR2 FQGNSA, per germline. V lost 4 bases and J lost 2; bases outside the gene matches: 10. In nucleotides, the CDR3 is TGTGCCAGCAGCTCAGGGACAGGCAGGATGCCCTACGAGCAGTACTTC. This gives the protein CASSSGTGRMPYEQYF.

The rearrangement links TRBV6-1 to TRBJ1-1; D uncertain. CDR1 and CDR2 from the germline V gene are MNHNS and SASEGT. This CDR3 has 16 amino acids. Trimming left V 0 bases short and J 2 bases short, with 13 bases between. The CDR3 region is CASSEAPLGLNTEAFF. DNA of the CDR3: TGTGCCAGCAGTGAAGCTCCTCTAGGGCTCAACACTGAAGCTTTCTTT.

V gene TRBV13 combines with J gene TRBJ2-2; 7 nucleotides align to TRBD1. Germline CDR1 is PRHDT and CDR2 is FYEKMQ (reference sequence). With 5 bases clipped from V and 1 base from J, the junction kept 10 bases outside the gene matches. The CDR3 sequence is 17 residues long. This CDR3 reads CASSPRTGRMNTGELFF. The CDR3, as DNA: TGTGCCAGCAGCCCCCGGACAGGCCGTATGAACACCGGGGAGCTGTTTTTT.